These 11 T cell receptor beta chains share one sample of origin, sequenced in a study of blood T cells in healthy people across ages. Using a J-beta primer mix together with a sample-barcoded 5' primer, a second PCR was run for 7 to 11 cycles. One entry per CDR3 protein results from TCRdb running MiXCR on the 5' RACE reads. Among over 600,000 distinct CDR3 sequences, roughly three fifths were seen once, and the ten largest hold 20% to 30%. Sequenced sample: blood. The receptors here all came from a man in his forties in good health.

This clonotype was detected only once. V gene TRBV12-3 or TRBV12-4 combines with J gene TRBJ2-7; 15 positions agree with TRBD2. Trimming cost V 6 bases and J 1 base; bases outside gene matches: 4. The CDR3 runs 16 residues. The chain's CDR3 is CASSPGLAGGSYEQYF. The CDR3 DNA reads TGTGCCAGCAGCCCGGGACTAGCGGGAGGTTCCTACGAGCAGTACTTC.

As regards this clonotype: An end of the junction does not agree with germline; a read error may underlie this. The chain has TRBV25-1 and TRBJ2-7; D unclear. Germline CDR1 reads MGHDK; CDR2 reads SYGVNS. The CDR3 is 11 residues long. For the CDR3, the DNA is TGTGCCAGCAGTGCGGAGTACGAGCAATACTTC. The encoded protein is CASSAEYEQYF.

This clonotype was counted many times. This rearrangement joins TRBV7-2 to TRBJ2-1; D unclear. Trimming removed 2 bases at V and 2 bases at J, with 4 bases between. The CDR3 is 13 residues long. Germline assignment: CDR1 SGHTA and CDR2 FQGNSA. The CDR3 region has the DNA TGTGCCAGCAGCTTAAAGGCCTACAATGAGCAGTTCTTC. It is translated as CASSLKAYNEQFF.

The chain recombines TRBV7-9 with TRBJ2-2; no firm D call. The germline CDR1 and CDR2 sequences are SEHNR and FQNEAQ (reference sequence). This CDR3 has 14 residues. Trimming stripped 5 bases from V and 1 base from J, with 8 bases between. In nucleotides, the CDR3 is TGTGCCAGCAGCAAGGGTGGGAACACCGGGGAGCTGTTTTTT. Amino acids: CASSKGGNTGELFF.

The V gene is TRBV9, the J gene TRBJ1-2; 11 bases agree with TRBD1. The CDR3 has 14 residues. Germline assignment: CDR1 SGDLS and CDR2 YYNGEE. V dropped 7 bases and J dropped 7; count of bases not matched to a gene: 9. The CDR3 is CASGQDRGPCGYTF. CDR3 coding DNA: TGTGCCAGCGGACAGGACAGGGGGCCCTGTGGCTACACCTTC.

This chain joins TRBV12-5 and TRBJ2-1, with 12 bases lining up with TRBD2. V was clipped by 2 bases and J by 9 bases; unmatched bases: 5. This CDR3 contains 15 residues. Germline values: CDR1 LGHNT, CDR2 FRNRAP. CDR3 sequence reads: CASGLLAGGSGEQFF. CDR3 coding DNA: TGTGCTAGTGGTTTGCTAGCGGGGGGGTCAGGTGAGCAGTTCTTC.

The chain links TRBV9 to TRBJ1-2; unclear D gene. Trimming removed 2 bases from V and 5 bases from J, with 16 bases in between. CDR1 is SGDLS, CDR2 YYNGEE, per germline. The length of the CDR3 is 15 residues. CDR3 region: CASSVGSVSAYGYTF. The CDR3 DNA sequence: TGTGCCAGCAGCGTTGGTTCGGTGTCCGCATATGGCTACACCTTC.

CDR3 sequence (DNA): TGTGCCAGCAGTGCCGGGACTGAGCGAAGCACAGATACGCAGTATTTT. Translated, it gives CASSAGTERSTDTQYF. J is TRBJ2-3 and V is TRBV6-1; D possibly corresponds to TRBD2 (6 bases). The CDR3 totals 16 residues. The germline V and J ends were trimmed by 4 bases and 0 bases, with 14 bases remaining between them. From germline, CDR1 is MNHNS and CDR2 SASEGT.

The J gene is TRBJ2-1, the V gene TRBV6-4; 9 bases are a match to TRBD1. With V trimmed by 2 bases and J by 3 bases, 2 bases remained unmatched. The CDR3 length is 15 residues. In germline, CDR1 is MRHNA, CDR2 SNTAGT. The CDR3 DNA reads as TGTGCCAGCAGTGACGTGACAGGGGGCTACAATGAGCAGTTCTTC. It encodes CASSDVTGGYNEQFF.

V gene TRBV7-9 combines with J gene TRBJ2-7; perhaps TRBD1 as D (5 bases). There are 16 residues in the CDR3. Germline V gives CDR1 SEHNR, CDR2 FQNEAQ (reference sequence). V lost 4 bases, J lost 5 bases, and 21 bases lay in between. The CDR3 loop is CASSSSAGRSSDEQYF. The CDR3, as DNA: TGTGCCAGCAGCTCCTCGGCAGGGCGGTCCTCGGACGAGCAGTACTTC.

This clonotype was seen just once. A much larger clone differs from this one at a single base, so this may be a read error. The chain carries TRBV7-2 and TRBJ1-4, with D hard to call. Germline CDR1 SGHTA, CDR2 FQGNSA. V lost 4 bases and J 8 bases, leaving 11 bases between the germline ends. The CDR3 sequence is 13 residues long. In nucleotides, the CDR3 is TGTGCCAGCAGCTCGTCGAACAGAGAAAAACTGTTTTTT. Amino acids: CASSSSNREKLFF.